Shown below are 29 T cell receptor beta chains from a single sample sequenced in a study of blood T cell repertoires in COVID-19. Data came from immunoSEQ multiplex PCR; TCRdb stores just in-frame clones and leaves some out. In the table there are about 42,000 clones, about 90% of which are singletons. Sequenced sample: peripheral blood. These receptors all come from a man aged 50 or older with active COVID-19.

V is TRBV5-4 and J is TRBJ1-3, with D tentatively TRBD1 (6 bases). V was trimmed by 4 bases and J by 1 base, leaving 12 bases between them. CDR3 length: 15 residues. CDR1 is SGHNT and CDR2 is YYREEE in the germline V gene (reference sequence). The CDR3 DNA reads as TGTGCCAGCAGCATAGACAGGCTGTCTGGAAACACCATATATTTT. It is translated as CASSIDRLSGNTIYF.

Remarks on this clone: A junction end diverges from the germline sequence, so it may reflect a read error. The V call is TRBV4-3, the J call TRBJ2-2; 8 positions agree with TRBD2. The CDR3 is 17 amino acids. Germline-derived CDR1 and CDR2 are LGHNA and YSLEER. The CDR3 nucleotides read TGCGCCAGCAGCAAAGAAACGGGGGGGCGAAACACCGGGGAGCTGTTTTTT. Residues: CASSKETGGRNTGELFF.

The rearrangement links TRBV24-1 to TRBJ2-3; 8 nucleotides match TRBD1. Germline V gene lookup returns CDR1 KGHDR and CDR2 SFDVKD. Trimming cost V 4 bases and J 8 bases; bases outside gene matches: 7. This CDR3 region has 14 residues. The CDR3 bases are TGTGCCACCAGTGACACTGGACAGGGTGGTACGCAGTATTTT. Protein product: CATSDTGQGGTQYF.

The genes are TRBV7-9 and TRBJ2-7; 11 bases map to TRBD1. The CDR3 covers 14 residues. Germline V CDR1 and CDR2: SEHNR, FQNEAQ (reference sequence). J was trimmed by 5 bases and V by 5 bases; bases with no gene match: 5. The CDR3 region has the DNA TGTGCCAGCAGCACCTGGACAGGGGGCGACGAGCAGTACTTC. This translates into CASSTWTGGDEQYF.

CDR3 residues: CASSAAGGQETQYF. The CDR3 region has the DNA TGTGCCAGCAGCGCAGCGGGGGGGCAAGAGACCCAGTACTTC. V usage is TRBV7-3 and J usage is TRBJ2-5; 10 bases match TRBD2. Germline CDR1 and CDR2: SGHTA and FQGTGA. Trimming removed 5 bases from V and 2 bases from J; junction bases left unmatched: 2. This CDR3 comprises 14 residues.

The chain employs TRBV11-1 and TRBJ2-7; 7 bases are a match to TRBD1. CDR3 length equals 15 residues. The V segment lost 5 bases and the J segment 1 base; nucleotides outside the gene matches: 8. The germline V gene encodes CDR1 SGHAT and CDR2 FQDESV (reference sequence). The CDR3 DNA sequence: TGTGCCAGCAGCCGCAGGGGGACGAATTCCTACGAGCAGTACTTC. Encoded protein: CASSRRGTNSYEQYF.

V gene TRBV2 combines with J gene TRBJ2-4; D is possibly TRBD2 (5 bases). CDR3 length: 14 amino acids. The V end was cut by 3 bases, the J end by 1 base, with 7 bases between. Germline lookup yields CDR1 SNHLY and CDR2 FYNNEI. CDR3 nucleotides: TGTGCCAGCAGTGAGAGGGCGGCCAAAAACATTCAGTACTTC. Translated: CASSERAAKNIQYF.

The chain combines TRBV5-4 with TRBJ1-3, with 7 bases lining up with TRBD1. V lost 4 bases to trimming and J lost 3 bases; unmatched junction nucleotides: 13. CDR3 length equals 17 residues. The V gene's germline CDR1 is SGHNT and CDR2 YYREEE (reference sequence). CDR3 nucleotides: TGTGCCAGCAGCGGCCGACGGACAGGCGAAAATGGAAACACCATATATTTT. Residues: CASSGRRTGENGNTIYF.

V is TRBV6-1 and J is TRBJ2-3, with 14 positions matching TRBD2. V was clipped by 2 bases and J by 4 bases; unmatched bases: 5. The germline V gene encodes CDR1 MNHNS and CDR2 SASEGT. The CDR3 consists of 17 residues. CDR3 DNA: TGTGCCAGCAGTGAATACCAGACTAGCGGGGGGGCAGATACGCAGTATTTT. Translated, it gives CASSEYQTSGGADTQYF.

The chain is built from TRBV7-9 and TRBJ2-5; D unclear. CDR3 size: 12 residues. CDR1 is SEHNR and CDR2 is FQNEAQ in the germline V gene (reference sequence). Trimming left V 5 bases short and J 5 bases short, with 9 bases between. The chain's CDR3 is CASSNRPETQYF. In DNA, the CDR3 is TGTGCCAGCAGCAACAGACCGGAGACCCAGTACTTC.

The chain links TRBV20-1 to TRBJ2-1; 8 nucleotides line up with TRBD1. The CDR3 contains 11 residues. Germline trimming cut 3 bases from V and 14 bases from J; bases unmatched to any gene: 6. The germline gives CDR1 DFQATT, CDR2 SNEGSKA (reference sequence). CDR3 residues: CSARKGQGEFF. As DNA, the CDR3 is TGCAGTGCTAGGAAAGGACAGGGTGAGTTCTTC.

The rearrangement links TRBV2 to TRBJ2-7, with TRBD2 matching 10 bases. CDR1 is SNHLY, CDR2 FYNNEI, per germline. The CDR3 is 18 residues long. Unmatched junction bases numbered 13, after V lost 2 bases and J lost 3 bases. The CDR3, as DNA: TGTGCCAGCAGTGAATTGGGGACCCTAGCGGGGGAAGTCTACGAGCAGTACTTC. Protein product: CASSELGTLAGEVYEQYF.

To note about this clone: The sample has other DNA sequences that encode this CDR3 too. The chain couples TRBV6-1 to TRBJ1-5; a weak D match, TRBD1 (5 bases). Germline CDR1 is MNHNS and CDR2 is SASEGT. Trimming shortened V by 2 bases and J by 2 bases, and 10 bases separated the two germline ends. This CDR3 spans 15 amino acids. CDR3 DNA sequence: TGTGCCAGCAGTGAACTCTCCAGGGGCAATCAGCCCCAGCATTTT. This sequence encodes CASSELSRGNQPQHF.

V usage is TRBV19 and J usage is TRBJ2-7; 14 bases line up with TRBD2. CDR1 and CDR2 from the germline V gene are LNHDA and SQIVND (reference sequence). The CDR3 is made up of 14 amino acids. V shed 3 bases, J shed 6 bases, and the junction held 1 base outside the gene matches. CDR3 in amino acids: CASSMGTSGGEQYF. CDR3 sequence (DNA): TGTGCCAGTAGTATGGGGACTAGCGGGGGCGAGCAGTACTTC.

V is TRBV24-1 and J is TRBJ2-3; 11 bases line up with TRBD2. Germline V gene sequence: CDR1 KGHDR, CDR2 SFDVKD. The V segment lost 3 bases and the J segment 4 bases; nucleotides outside the gene matches: 11. The CDR3 length is 18 residues. The CDR3 sequence: CATSDGLAGGRVSDTQYF. The CDR3 DNA follows: TGTGCCACCAGTGATGGATTAGCGGGGGGGCGGGTATCAGATACGCAGTATTTT.

The chain joins TRBV5-6 to TRBJ1-2; 7 positions agree with TRBD1. V shed 7 bases and J 4 bases; nucleotides not matched to a gene: 13. Germline V lookup: CDR1 SGHDT, CDR2 YYEEEE. The CDR3 length is 15 residues. The CDR3 is CASERKQGPLYGYTF. For the CDR3, the DNA is TGTGCCAGCGAACGGAAACAGGGGCCGCTCTATGGCTACACCTTC.

V is TRBV11-3 and J is TRBJ1-6; D call uncertain. The germline gives CDR1 SGHNT, CDR2 YENEEA. The V gene lost 0 bases and the J gene lost 8 bases, with 5 bases spanning the gap. The CDR3 spans 13 residues. The DNA of the CDR3 is TGTGCCAGCAGCTTAGATCGAGATTCACCCCTCCACTTT. Translation gives CASSLDRDSPLHF. Combining the CDR3 with reference TRBV11-3 and TRBJ1-6 gives the whole variable domain EAGVVQSPRYKIIEKKQPVAFWCNPISGHNTLYWYLQNLGQGPELLIRYENEEAVDDSQLPKDRFSAERLKGVDSTLKIQPAELGDSAVYLCASSLDRDSPLHFGNGTRLTVT.

CDR3 coding DNA: TGTGCCAGCAGCTTAGCGTCAGGGGGAGACACCATATATTTT. This translates into CASSLASGGDTIYF. The chain joins TRBV7-9 to TRBJ1-3, with 7 bases aligning to TRBD1. V was pared by 0 bases and J by 8 bases, with 4 bases of the junction left unmatched. This CDR3 region has 14 residues. Looked up from germline, CDR1 is SEHNR and CDR2 is FQNEAQ (reference sequence).

This chain links TRBV29-1 with TRBJ1-5, with 11 positions matching TRBD1. Germline CDR1 and CDR2: SQVTM and ANQGSEA. V shed 6 bases and J 5 bases; nucleotides not matched to a gene: 0. CDR3 length equals 12 residues. CDR3 bases: TGCAGCGTGGGACAGGGGGATCAGCCCCAGCATTTT. Amino acids: CSVGQGDQPQHF.

V and J are TRBV30 and TRBJ2-4; 7 nucleotides agree with TRBD2. J lost 8 bases, V lost 1 base, and 11 bases had no gene match. Looked up from germline, CDR1 is GTSNPN and CDR2 is SVGIG (reference sequence). The CDR3 length is 15 residues. The chain's CDR3 is CAWSGRAGQADIQYF. The CDR3 DNA sequence: TGTGCCTGGAGTGGACGAGCGGGGCAAGCGGACATTCAGTACTTC.

This clone was seen a handful of times. The CDR3 DNA sequence: TGTGCCAGCAGCCTAAAGATATCGGGTTATAACAATCAGCCCCAGCATTTT. It codes for CASSLKISGYNNQPQHF. The chain combines TRBV7-8 with TRBJ1-5; D unresolved. The CDR3 loop spans 17 amino acids. In germline, CDR1 is SGHVS, CDR2 FQNEAQ. Trimming stripped 5 bases from V and 3 bases from J, with 20 bases between.

In this sample, this clone turned up a few times. The CDR3 protein is CASSVEGRLRAEAFF. In DNA form, the CDR3 reads TGTGCCAGCAGCGTAGAAGGACGGCTGAGGGCTGAAGCTTTCTTT. V gene TRBV9 combines with J gene TRBJ1-1; D not resolved. This CDR3 is 15 amino acids long. The germline CDR1 and CDR2 sequences are SGDLS and YYNGEE. V dropped 0 bases and J dropped 6 bases, with 15 bases sitting between them.

The chain links TRBV19 to TRBJ2-1; unclear D gene. CDR1 and CDR2 from the germline V gene are LNHDA and SQIVND (reference sequence). The CDR3 contains 11 residues. Trimming shortened V by 5 bases and J by 6 bases, and 5 bases separated the two germline ends. The CDR3 reads CASSRSNEQFF. The CDR3 DNA sequence: TGTGCCAGTAGTCGGTCCAATGAGCAGTTCTTC. Variable domain in full (rest from reference TRBV19 and TRBJ2-1): DGGITQSPKYLFRKEGQNVTLSCEQNLNHDAMYWYRQDPGQGLRLIYYSQIVNDFQKGDIAEGYSVSREKKESFPLTVTSAQKNPTAFYLCASSRSNEQFFGPGTRLTVL.

V usage is TRBV4-2 and J usage is TRBJ1-2, with D perhaps TRBD1 (6 bases). Germline lookup yields CDR1 LGHNA and CDR2 YNFKEQ. The CDR3 spans 13 residues. V lost 0 bases and J lost 8, with 10 bases in between. The CDR3 sequence is CASSQDDRTGYTF. The DNA of the CDR3 is TGTGCCAGCAGCCAAGACGACAGGACCGGCTACACCTTC.

The chain links TRBV10-3 to TRBJ2-6, with 7 bases matching TRBD2. This CDR3 region has 14 residues. Germline trimming cut 10 bases from V and 0 bases from J; bases unmatched to any gene: 3. Germline CDR1 ENHRY, CDR2 SYGVKD. The CDR3 sequence: CASGGSSGANVLTF. DNA of the CDR3: TGTGCCAGCGGCGGGAGCTCTGGGGCCAACGTCCTGACTTTC.

The genes are TRBV30 and TRBJ1-1; 8 positions match TRBD1. The germline V gene has CDR1 GTSNPN and CDR2 SVGIG (reference sequence). There are 13 residues in the CDR3. With 4 bases clipped from V and 4 bases from J, the junction kept 5 bases outside the gene matches. Here the CDR3 DNA reads TGTGCCTGGACTCCAGGGGGCCGCACTGAAGCTTTCTTT. Encoded protein: CAWTPGGRTEAFF.

This chain connects TRBV7-8 to TRBJ2-6; D is unclear. Germline V lookup: CDR1 SGHVS, CDR2 FQNEAQ. Trimming left V 5 bases short and J 0 bases short, with 5 bases between. CDR3 size: 14 residues. CDR3 DNA: TGTGCCAGCAGCCCGAGCTCTGGGGCCAACGTCCTGACTTTC. Its protein product is CASSPSSGANVLTF.

This clone occurred a few times. J is TRBJ2-5 and V is TRBV5-6, with 8 bases identical to TRBD1. The junction had 16 bases not matched to a gene; V was cut back by 0 bases and J by 3 bases. The CDR3 spans 19 residues. Germline CDR1 reads SGHDT; CDR2 reads YYEEEE. This chain's CDR3 is CASSLAPAGGLGGKETQYF. The CDR3 nucleotides read TGTGCCAGCAGCTTGGCCCCGGCAGGGGGCTTGGGTGGTAAAGAGACCCAGTACTTC.

The gene calls are TRBV5-6 and TRBJ2-7; the D is unclear. The CDR3 consists of 12 residues. The V end lost 3 bases, the J end lost 6 bases, and 10 bases lay between the germline ends. In germline, CDR1 is SGHDT, CDR2 YYEEEE. The CDR3 coding sequence is TGTGCCAGCAGCTATACTACGAGCGAGCAGTACTTC. This gives the protein CASSYTTSEQYF. Full variable domain (rest looked up from reference TRBV5-6 and TRBJ2-7): DAGVTQSPTHLIKTRGQQVTLRCSPKSGHDTVSWYQQALGQGPQFIFQYYEEEERQRGNFPDRFSGHQFPNYSSELNVNALLLGDSALYLCASSYTTSEQYFGPGTRLTVT.